These 29 T cell receptor beta chains came from one sample sequenced in a study of identifying expanded T cells in peripheral blood (dated by TCRdb to about 2019). Libraries were made using the immunoSEQ multiplex PCR assay. The source is immuneACCESS, and TCRdb retained only in-frame sequences with V and J called. Part of the clones is not carried over; for the studies checked, unresolved V genes explain less than half of this, and the remainder is unexplained. The sample contains some 54,000 clones, 82% of them found a single time. The ten largest account for approximately 15% of the sample. The material sequenced was blood. The receptors originated from a person aged 18 to 70 in good health.

The V and J genes are TRBV7-2 and TRBJ2-5; TRBD1 is a possible D gene (5 bases). Per germline, CDR1 SGHTA and CDR2 FQGNSA. The V and J ends lost 3 bases and 1 base respectively, with 12 bases between them. CDR3 length: 15 amino acids. CDR3 bases: TGTGCCAGCAGCTTCCCGAAAGGGGCCCAAGAGACCCAGTACTTC. It specifies CASSFPKGAQETQYF. Complete variable domain (other parts from reference TRBV7-2 and TRBJ2-5): GAGVSQSPSNKVTEKGKDVELRCDPISGHTALYWYRQSLGQGLEFLIYFQGNSAPDKSGLPSDRFSAERTGGSVSTLTIQRTQQEDSAVYLCASSFPKGAQETQYFGPGTRLLVL.

The rearrangement joins TRBV28 to TRBJ2-2; the D is unclear. Germline V gene lookup returns CDR1 MDHEN and CDR2 SYDVKM. CDR3 length: 15 residues. Trimming stripped 3 bases from V and 0 bases from J, with 8 bases between. CDR3 in amino acids: CASSFPNSNTGELFF. For the CDR3, the DNA is TGTGCCAGCAGTTTCCCTAATTCGAACACCGGGGAGCTGTTTTTT.

The CDR3 DNA follows: TGTGCCAGCAGCTTGTCCTATCGCAACACTGAAGCTTTCTTT. Amino acids: CASSLSYRNTEAFF. The rearrangement uses TRBV5-4 and TRBJ1-1; D is unclear. CDR3 size: 14 residues. The germline V gene has CDR1 SGHNT and CDR2 YYREEE (reference sequence). V gave up 1 base and J gave up 2 bases, with 9 bases separating them.

The genes are TRBV2 and TRBJ2-7; TRBD1 matches 9 bases. CDR3 length equals 11 residues. Germline V gene sequence: CDR1 SNHLY, CDR2 FYNNEI. Germline trimming cut 10 bases from V and 3 bases from J; bases unmatched to any gene: 1. DNA of the CDR3: TGTGCCACGGGACAGGGCTACGAGCAGTACGTC. This encodes CATGQGYEQYV.

The gene calls are TRBV5-4 and TRBJ2-6, with D uncertain. This CDR3 comprises 16 residues. V was clipped by 2 bases and J by 2 bases, with 11 bases between them. CDR1 is SGHNT and CDR2 is YYREEE in the germline V gene (reference sequence). The CDR3 reads CASSFGAFPGANVLTF. Here the CDR3 DNA reads TGTGCCAGCAGCTTTGGAGCTTTTCCTGGGGCCAACGTCCTGACTTTC.

The chain employs TRBV19 and TRBJ2-2; 7 bases agree with TRBD2. The length of the CDR3 is 15 residues. Trimming at V came to 6 bases and at J to 4 bases, leaving 8 bases not matched to a gene. Germline V gene lookup returns CDR1 LNHDA and CDR2 SQIVND (reference sequence). Here the CDR3 DNA reads TGTGCCAGTAGACTAAGTGGGAGGGGCACCGGGGAGCTGTTTTTT. Translation: CASRLSGRGTGELFF. The entire variable domain, with the rest obtained from reference TRBV19 and TRBJ2-2, is as follows: DGGITQSPKYLFRKEGQNVTLSCEQNLNHDAMYWYRQDPGQGLRLIYYSQIVNDFQKGDIAEGYSVSREKKESFPLTVTSAQKNPTAFYLCASRLSGRGTGELFFGEGSRLTVL.

This sequence joins TRBV6-1 and TRBJ1-1; 8 nucleotides align to TRBD1. This CDR3 is 15 amino acids long. Germline values: CDR1 MNHNS, CDR2 SASEGT. V shed 7 bases, J shed 1 base, and the junction held 8 bases outside the gene matches. CDR3 coding DNA: TGTGCCAGCACTTTAACGGGACAGGCGAACACTGAAGCTTTCTTT. Translation gives CASTLTGQANTEAFF.

A single count supports this clone. The gene calls are TRBV6-1 and TRBJ2-7, with D perhaps matching TRBD1 (7 bases). CDR1 and CDR2 (germline): MNHNS, SASEGT. The V end was cut by 3 bases, the J end by 4 bases, with 13 bases between. The CDR3 sequence is 14 residues long. CDR3 coding DNA: TGTGCCAGCAGTGAGCGGGACAGTCGATACGAGCAGTACGTC. This translates into CASSERDSRYEQYV.

The chain uses TRBV7-6 and TRBJ1-1; D possibly corresponds to TRBD1 (5 bases). Germline CDR1 SGHVS, CDR2 FNYEAQ. The CDR3 has 15 amino acids. V was shortened by 1 base and J by 0 bases, with 9 bases between the two germline ends. CDR3 protein: CASSLDRLMNTEAFF. DNA for the CDR3: TGTGCCAGCAGCTTAGACAGGTTGATGAACACTGAAGCTTTCTTT.

This sequence joins TRBV2 and TRBJ1-1, with D unclear. V was shortened by 6 bases and J by 1 base, with 12 bases between the two germline ends. Germline V CDR1 and CDR2: SNHLY, FYNNEI. The CDR3 is made up of 14 amino acids. CDR3: CASRREYGNTEAFF. The CDR3 coding sequence is TGTGCCAGCAGAAGGGAGTATGGGAACACTGAAGCTTTCTTT.

The chain links TRBV5-6 to TRBJ2-2; 10 bases agree with TRBD2. The trim removed 0 bases at V and 0 bases at J, leaving 8 bases unmatched. CDR1 and CDR2 (germline): SGHDT, YYEEEE. This CDR3 has 19 amino acids. The CDR3 region has the DNA TGTGCCAGCAGCTTGGGTAAGCTAGCGGGGGCCGCGAACACCGGGGAGCTGTTTTTT. Protein sequence: CASSLGKLAGAANTGELFF.

The chain combines TRBV14 with TRBJ1-2, with a tentative D call TRBD1 (6 bases). The V end lost 5 bases, the J end lost 2 bases, and 15 bases lay between the germline ends. The V gene's germline CDR1 is SGHDN and CDR2 FVKESK. CDR3 length: 15 amino acids. CDR3 sequence: CASSARDKGNYGYTF. Here the CDR3 DNA reads TGTGCCAGCAGCGCAAGGGACAAGGGGAACTATGGCTACACCTTC.

The chain combines TRBV30 with TRBJ1-4, with unresolved D. CDR3 size: 12 residues. Germline V CDR1 and CDR2: GTSNPN, SVGIG (reference sequence). The V and J ends lost 4 bases and 0 bases respectively, with 3 bases between them. Here the CDR3 reads CAWTATNEKLFF. CDR3 DNA sequence: TGTGCCTGGACGGCAACTAATGAAAAACTGTTTTTT.

The chain has TRBV5-1 and TRBJ2-1; 10 nucleotides match TRBD2. CDR3 length: 15 amino acids. After removal of 0 bases from V and 6 bases from J, the junction contained 3 bases not matched to a gene. In germline, CDR1 is SGHRS, CDR2 YFSETQ. Here the CDR3 reads CASSLAAGGTNEQFF. The CDR3 bases are TGCGCCAGCAGCTTGGCAGCGGGGGGGACCAATGAGCAGTTCTTC.

The rearrangement links TRBV2 to TRBJ1-2; D ambiguous. The CDR3 length is 13 residues. Trimming took 1 base from V and 5 from J, leaving 8 bases between them. Germline values: CDR1 SNHLY, CDR2 FYNNEI. As DNA, the CDR3 is TGTGCCAGCAGTGAAGGGACCCAGTATGGCTACACCTTC. The encoded protein is CASSEGTQYGYTF. Together with reference TRBV2 and TRBJ1-2, the CDR3 gives the full variable domain: EPEVTQTPSHQVTQMGQEVILRCVPISNHLYFYWYRQILGQKVEFLVSFYNNEISEKSEIFDDQFSVERPDGSNFTLKIRSTKLEDSAMYFCASSEGTQYGYTFGSGTRLTVV.

The chain links TRBV2 to TRBJ1-2; D perhaps matches TRBD1 (6 bases). V lost 7 bases to trimming and J lost 2 bases, with 20 bases between them. The germline V gene encodes CDR1 SNHLY and CDR2 FYNNEI. This CDR3 comprises 16 residues. CDR3 DNA sequence: TGTGCCAGCACCCCGGACAGAAGAGTAAAAAACTATGGCTACACCTTC. Its protein product is CASTPDRRVKNYGYTF.

The J gene is TRBJ2-2, the V gene TRBV7-2, with D uncertain. The V and J ends lost 4 bases and 6 bases respectively, with 9 bases between them. The CDR3 contains 13 residues. Per germline, CDR1 SGHTA and CDR2 FQGNSA. In nucleotides, the CDR3 is TGTGCCAGCAGCTCCCAGGTGCCCGGGGAGCTGTTTTTT. Its protein product is CASSSQVPGELFF.

The chain carries TRBV14 and TRBJ1-2; 10 nucleotides agree with TRBD1. The length of the CDR3 is 15 residues. With V trimmed by 1 base and J by 8 bases, 7 bases remained unmatched. Germline lookup yields CDR1 SGHDN and CDR2 FVKESK. The chain's CDR3 is CASSQVGDRGAGYTF. The CDR3 region has the DNA TGTGCCAGCAGCCAAGTGGGGGACAGGGGCGCGGGCTACACCTTC.

This clone was detected only once. The V call is TRBV7-9, the J call TRBJ2-3, with D maybe TRBD2 (5 bases). The V and J ends lost 5 bases and 2 bases respectively, with 11 bases between them. Germline V CDR1 and CDR2: SEHNR, FQNEAQ (reference sequence). CDR3 length: 14 amino acids. CDR3 region: CASSLGGATDTQYF. CDR3 DNA sequence: TGTGCCAGCAGCCTCGGAGGTGCCACAGATACGCAGTATTTT. Using reference TRBV7-9 and TRBJ2-3 for the parts outside the CDR3, the full variable domain is DTGVSQNPRHKITKRGQNVTFRCDPISEHNRLYWYRQTLGQGPEFLTYFQNEAQLEKSRLLSDRFSAERPKGSFSTLEIQRTEQGDSAMYLCASSLGGATDTQYFGPGTRLTVL.

The V and J genes are TRBV6-1 and TRBJ2-7; D gene uncertain. Germline V gene data show CDR1 as MNHNS and CDR2 as SASEGT. The CDR3 covers 13 residues. Trimming shortened V by 2 bases and J by 0 bases, and 5 bases separated the two germline ends. CDR3 bases: TGTGCCAGCAGTGAAATAAACTCCTACGAGCAGTACGTC. This sequence encodes CASSEINSYEQYV.

This clone showed up just a few times. V and J are TRBV30 and TRBJ2-7; 9 nucleotides match TRBD1. Germline V gives CDR1 GTSNPN, CDR2 SVGIG (reference sequence). The V gene end was trimmed by 3 bases and the J gene end by 11 bases; junction bases not matched to a gene: 8. The CDR3 sequence is 12 residues long. The DNA of the CDR3 is TGTGCCTGGAGAGAGGGACAGGGCCCTAAGTACGTC. Its protein product is CAWREGQGPKYV.

J is TRBJ2-7 and V is TRBV5-8; tentatively, D is TRBD1 or TRBD2 (5 bases each). The CDR3 has 18 residues. V was clipped by 0 bases and J by 3 bases, with 22 bases between them. The germline V gene has CDR1 SGHTS and CDR2 YDEGEE. The CDR3 sequence: CASSLVKSSRGVRYEQYF. Here the CDR3 DNA reads TGTGCCAGCAGCTTGGTCAAGTCTTCCCGAGGGGTGCGCTACGAGCAGTACTTC.

This chain connects TRBV6-1 to TRBJ2-3; D call uncertain. Trimming took 6 bases from V and 0 from J, leaving 13 bases between them. Germline-derived CDR1 and CDR2 are MNHNS and SASEGT. This CDR3 contains 15 residues. Here the CDR3 DNA reads TGTGCCAGCAGGGGGTCAGACACTAGCACAGATACGCAGTATTTT. It specifies CASRGSDTSTDTQYF.

J is TRBJ1-1 and V is TRBV29-1; D remains ambiguous. Per the germline V gene, CDR1 is SQVTM and CDR2 is ANQGSEA. The ends were cut back, 3 bases at V and 1 base at J, with 9 bases in the middle. This CDR3 has 13 amino acids. The CDR3 sequence is CSVDELPNTEAFF. CDR3 sequence (DNA): TGCAGCGTTGATGAGCTTCCGAACACTGAAGCTTTCTTT.

J is TRBJ2-2 and V is TRBV4-2; 9 nucleotides line up with TRBD2. J lost 3 bases, V lost 0 bases, and 5 bases had no gene match. The CDR3 has 17 amino acids. From germline, CDR1 is LGHNA and CDR2 YNFKEQ. The CDR3 coding sequence is TGTGCCAGCAGCCAAGATAGGCTAGCGGGGTACACCGGGGAGCTGTTTTTT. It translates to CASSQDRLAGYTGELFF.

The sample holds one count of this clone. The CDR3 DNA reads TGTGCCACGGCCGGGACACGGAACACTGAAGCTTTCTTT. Encoded protein: CATAGTRNTEAFF. The rearrangement links TRBV19 to TRBJ1-1; D possibly corresponds to TRBD1 (6 bases). The CDR3 runs 13 residues. Germline V gene lookup returns CDR1 LNHDA and CDR2 SQIVND (reference sequence). Trimming shortened V by 10 bases and J by 1 base, and 13 bases separated the two germline ends.

This chain joins TRBV30 and TRBJ1-6; TRBD1 is a possible D gene (5 bases). Germline CDR1 reads GTSNPN; CDR2 reads SVGIG (reference sequence). The CDR3 has 13 residues. Trimming left V 0 bases short and J 10 bases short, with 10 bases between. The CDR3 loop reads CAWSVNEGSPLHF. CDR3 DNA sequence: TGTGCCTGGAGTGTAAACGAGGGGTCACCCCTCCACTTT. The whole variable domain, remainder taken from reference TRBV30 and TRBJ1-6, is SQTIHQWPATLVQPVGSPLSLECTVEGTSNPNLYWYRQAAGRGLQLLFYSVGIGQISSEVPQNLSASRPQDRQFILSSKKLLLSDSGFYLCAWSVNEGSPLHFGNGTRLTVT.

As regards this clone: The junction departs from the called germline gene at one end, perhaps through a read error. J is TRBJ1-6 and V is TRBV5-1; D remains unclear. The CDR3 is 17 residues long. Germline values: CDR1 SGHRS, CDR2 YFSETQ. The CDR3 sequence is CASSPWGNRGSHSPLHF. For the CDR3, the DNA is TGCGCCAGCAGCCCATGGGGTAATCGGGGATCGCATTCGCCCCTCCACTTT.

This clone was picked up many times. The chain links TRBV2 to TRBJ1-6; D gene unclear. Germline loops: CDR1 SNHLY, CDR2 FYNNEI. The CDR3 has 15 residues. Trimming removed 3 bases at V and 4 bases at J, with 10 bases between. The CDR3 region is CASSDARGYNSPLHF. The CDR3 DNA reads TGTGCCAGCAGTGACGCCCGAGGATATAATTCACCCCTCCACTTT.